Presented here are 15 T cell receptor beta chains from one specimen sequenced in a study of graft-versus-host responses after intestinal transplantation. For these receptors, no antigen is known. Sequencing was performed with immunoSEQ multiplex PCR; in TCRdb, only in-frame clones are kept and a portion is missing. The sample consists of roughly 73,000 clones, about nine tenths of them appearing once. The sequencing used unstimulated CD8+ T cells sorted from spleen or lymph node cells, collected before transplant. The receptors originated from a human donor who was the organ donor for an intestinal transplant.

A single count supports this clone. J is TRBJ2-7 and V is TRBV6-1, with D perhaps assigned TRBD1 or TRBD2 (5 bases each). The germline V gene encodes CDR1 MNHNS and CDR2 SASEGT. Trimming took off 0 bases at V and 9 bases at J, with 12 bases between the two ends. This CDR3 comprises 13 residues. CDR3 nucleotide sequence: TGTGCCAGCAGTGAAGCGGGGGTTTCGGGGCAGTACTTC. It yields the protein CASSEAGVSGQYF.

The chain recombines TRBV9 with TRBJ1-6; no reliable D call. This CDR3 spans 14 amino acids. V lost 0 bases and J 7 bases, leaving 8 bases between the germline ends. CDR1 and CDR2 (germline): SGDLS, YYNGEE. DNA for the CDR3: TGTGCCAGCAGCGTAGAGTTGTCGAATTCACCCCTCCACTTT. This codes for CASSVELSNSPLHF.

The CDR3: CASSQGYGYTF. Written as DNA, the CDR3 is TGCGCCAGCAGCCAAGGTTATGGCTACACCTTC. The chain combines TRBV4-1 with TRBJ1-2; no reliable D call. Trimming removed 1 base from V and 5 bases from J, with 2 bases in between. Germline lookup yields CDR1 MGHRA and CDR2 YSYEKL. CDR3 size: 11 residues.

This clone was seen a few times. The chain is built from TRBV19 and TRBJ2-1, with a weak D call TRBD2 (6 bases). V was trimmed by 3 bases and J by 2 bases, leaving 11 bases between them. The germline V gene encodes CDR1 LNHDA and CDR2 SQIVND (reference sequence). The length of the CDR3 is 15 residues. CDR3 protein: CASSMGTGAYNEQFF. The CDR3 DNA is TGTGCCAGTAGTATGGGTACGGGGGCCTACAATGAGCAGTTCTTC. The full variable domain, rest sourced from reference TRBV19 and TRBJ2-1, is DGGITQSPKYLFRKEGQNVTLSCEQNLNHDAMYWYRQDPGQGLRLIYYSQIVNDFQKGDIAEGYSVSREKKESFPLTVTSAQKNPTAFYLCASSMGTGAYNEQFFGPGTRLTVL.

The chain has TRBV7-9 and TRBJ2-3; D is possibly TRBD1 (6 bases). Germline CDR1 and CDR2: SEHNR and FQNEAQ (reference sequence). Trimming took 1 base from V and 2 from J, leaving 16 bases between them. CDR3 size: 17 residues. The CDR3 is CASSLEGGTRDTDTQYF. Here the CDR3 DNA reads TGTGCCAGCAGCTTAGAGGGTGGGACACGAGACACAGATACGCAGTATTTT. The full variable domain, with the rest looked up from reference TRBV7-9 and TRBJ2-3, is DTGVSQNPRHKITKRGQNVTFRCDPISEHNRLYWYRQTLGQGPEFLTYFQNEAQLEKSRLLSDRFSAERPKGSFSTLEIQRTEQGDSAMYLCASSLEGGTRDTDTQYFGPGTRLTVL.

The rearrangement links TRBV6-5 to TRBJ1-6; possible D gene TRBD1, 6 bases. Germline CDR1 is MNHEY and CDR2 is SVGAGI. Trimming removed 6 bases from V and 5 bases from J, with 14 bases in between. There are 15 residues in the CDR3. The DNA of the CDR3 is TGTGCCAGCAGGTACACACAGGGACATAATTCACCCCTCCACTTT. Translated, it gives CASRYTQGHNSPLHF.

The chain couples TRBV6-7 to TRBJ1-3; TRBD1 matches at 10 bases. TRBV6-7 is an open reading frame, and its role is uncertain. This CDR3 has 22 residues. V trimming: 1 base; J trimming: 4 bases; junction bases outside the gene matches: 22. Here the CDR3 reads CASSYFRTGTGESLQGGNTIYF. CDR3 nucleotides: TGTGCCAGCAGTTACTTTAGGACCGGGACAGGGGAGAGTCTCCAGGGGGGAAACACCATATATTTT.

This chain uses TRBV9 with TRBJ1-1; D is ambiguous. The CDR3 extends over 13 amino acids. V was pared by 4 bases and J by 0 bases, with 7 bases between. Germline assignment: CDR1 SGDLS and CDR2 YYNGEE. CDR3 sequence: CASSPDMNTEAFF. The CDR3 DNA reads as TGTGCCAGCAGCCCTGACATGAACACTGAAGCTTTCTTT.

The rearrangement joins TRBV6-5 to TRBJ2-7; perhaps D is TRBD1 or TRBD2 (5 bases each). The V and J ends lost 0 bases and 7 bases respectively, with 10 bases between them. The CDR3 has 13 amino acids. Per germline, CDR1 MNHEY and CDR2 SVGAGI. CDR3 nucleotide sequence: TGTGCCAGCAGTTACTCTCCTGAGGGGGAGCAGTACTTC. Its translation: CASSYSPEGEQYF.

This sequence joins TRBV27 and TRBJ2-7; TRBD1 agrees at 8 bases. Germline V gene sequence: CDR1 MNHEY, CDR2 SMNVEV (reference sequence). This CDR3 has 12 amino acids. The V segment lost 10 bases and the J segment 4 bases; nucleotides outside the gene matches: 6. The CDR3 protein is CATGTGSYEQYF. The CDR3 nucleotides read TGTGCCACCGGGACAGGTTCTTACGAGCAGTACTTC.

The genes are TRBV6-5 and TRBJ2-2; no reliable D call. The CDR3 loop spans 16 amino acids. Looked up from germline, CDR1 is MNHEY and CDR2 is SVGAGI. Trimming pared 3 bases from V and 4 bases from J, leaving 15 bases between. Here the CDR3 DNA reads TGTGCCAGCAGTTATTCTCAGGTCTTGGGCACCGGGGAGCTGTTTTTT. Translated: CASSYSQVLGTGELFF.

The chain links TRBV6-1 to TRBJ2-5, with a weak D call TRBD1 (5 bases). V gave up 8 bases and J gave up 3 bases, with 13 bases separating them. The CDR3 loop spans 13 amino acids. From germline, CDR1 is MNHNS and CDR2 SASEGT. The DNA of the CDR3 is TGTGCCAGCTCGACAGCCATGGAAGAGACCCAGTACTTC. Translating it yields CASSTAMEETQYF.

This sequence joins TRBV9 and TRBJ2-5, with no clear D. The length of the CDR3 is 17 residues. Germline CDR1 reads SGDLS; CDR2 reads YYNGEE. V lost 2 bases to trimming and J lost 0 bases, with 17 bases between them. CDR3 nucleotide sequence: TGTGCCAGCAGCGTCCACAAGATGCGGTGTTACCAAGAGACCCAGTACTTC. Protein sequence: CASSVHKMRCYQETQYF.

V usage is TRBV29-1 and J usage is TRBJ2-2; 7 nucleotides align to TRBD1. The CDR3 sequence is 13 residues long. Germline CDR1 SQVTM, CDR2 ANQGSEA. The V gene end was trimmed by 3 bases and the J gene end by 4 bases; junction bases not matched to a gene: 2. The CDR3 DNA follows: TGCAGCGTTGATCCAGGGGGCACCGGGGAGCTGTTTTTT. Amino acids: CSVDPGGTGELFF.

On this clone: Other nucleotide sequences in the sample specify the same CDR3. The V gene is TRBV4-1, the J gene TRBJ2-7; 7 bases fit TRBD2. V shed 3 bases and J 3 bases; nucleotides not matched to a gene: 2. Germline-derived CDR1 and CDR2 are MGHRA and YSYEKL. This CDR3 is 13 amino acids long. The CDR3 protein is CASSHPGGYEQYF. CDR3 DNA sequence: TGCGCCAGCAGCCACCCGGGGGGCTACGAGCAGTACTTC.